These 16 T cell receptor beta chains share one sample of origin, sequenced in a study of read filtering for tumor transcriptome and immune sequencing. The library was built from 400 to 500 ng RNA with molecular barcoded adaptors for alpha/delta and beta/gamma chains. From the reads, TCRdb called clonotypes with MiXCR, one entry per CDR3 protein. The sample holds 45,000 to 55,000 distinct CDR3 sequences, roughly 12% seen once. Specimen: a population of CD138-negative cells sorted from bone marrow. These receptors all come from a donor aged 40 or older with multiple myeloma.

This clonotype occurred many times. The chain combines TRBV20-1 with TRBJ2-7; TRBD2 might be the D (7 bases). Germline CDR1 DFQATT, CDR2 SNEGSKA (reference sequence). The CDR3 is made up of 16 amino acids. V was pared by 3 bases and J by 2 bases, with 20 bases between. CDR3 residues: CSARRGGGASPYEQYF. For the CDR3, the DNA is TGCAGTGCTAGGAGAGGGGGAGGGGCCTCCCCCTACGAGCAGTACTTC.

This clonotype was seen a handful of times. This chain uses TRBV30 with TRBJ1-1; no firm D call. CDR3 length: 11 residues. Germline assignment: CDR1 GTSNPN and CDR2 SVGIG (reference sequence). Trimming stripped 4 bases from V and 2 bases from J, with 5 bases between. The CDR3 bases are TGTGCCTGGACCTTTAACACTGAAGCTTTCTTT. It translates to CAWTFNTEAFF.

This clonotype ranks as medium-sized. The rearrangement uses TRBV6-2 or TRBV6-3 and TRBJ2-1; 7 bases agree with TRBD1. In germline, CDR1 is MNHEY, CDR2 SVGEGT. Trimming cost V 8 bases and J 8 bases; bases outside gene matches: 15. This CDR3 is built from 15 residues. The CDR3 protein is CASVKGRTGSHEQFF. The CDR3, as DNA: TGTGCCAGCGTCAAGGGAAGGACAGGTTCGCATGAGCAGTTCTTC.

This clonotype was detected many times. The V gene is TRBV6-2 or TRBV6-3, the J gene TRBJ1-5; D is undetermined. The CDR3 consists of 13 residues. V lost 0 bases and J lost 6, with 6 bases in between. Germline lookup yields CDR1 MNHEY and CDR2 SVGEGT. CDR3 protein: CASSYSQAQPQHF. The CDR3 nucleotides read TGTGCCAGCAGTTACTCTCAAGCTCAGCCCCAGCATTTT.

In this sample, this clonotype turned up many times. The CDR3 region has the DNA TGCGCCAGCAGCCCCCCTCAGGTTTCCAACCAAGAGACCCAGTACTTC. Translated: CASSPPQVSNQETQYF. The chain couples TRBV4-1 to TRBJ2-5; unclear D gene. Trimming removed 4 bases from V and 0 bases from J, with 15 bases in between. Germline assignment: CDR1 MGHRA and CDR2 YSYEKL. The CDR3 length is 16 residues.

This clonotype was seen ten or more times. This chain connects TRBV18 to TRBJ2-4, with TRBD1 matching over 9 bases. This CDR3 comprises 16 residues. V lost 5 bases and J lost 2; bases outside the gene matches: 7. The germline CDR1 and CDR2 sequences are KGHSH and LQKENI. CDR3 loop: CASSDTGGYPKNIQYF. DNA for the CDR3: TGTGCCAGCTCAGATACAGGGGGCTACCCCAAAAACATTCAGTACTTC.

The sample holds many counts of this clonotype. The gene calls are TRBV7-8 and TRBJ2-2, with 9 bases aligning to TRBD1. This CDR3 is built from 15 residues. V shed 2 bases, J shed 4 bases, and the junction held 2 bases outside the gene matches. CDR1 SGHVS and CDR2 FQNEAQ come from the germline V gene. CDR3 in amino acids: CASSLRQGGTGELFF. The DNA for the CDR3 is TGTGCCAGCAGCTTACGACAGGGGGGCACCGGGGAGCTGTTTTTT.

This clonotype was found many times. The chain uses TRBV29-1 and TRBJ2-3, with 9 bases fitting TRBD2. This CDR3 is built from 12 residues. J was trimmed by 5 bases and V by 4 bases; bases with no gene match: 1. Germline assignment: CDR1 SQVTM and CDR2 ANQGSEA. CDR3: CSVGLAVDTQYF. The DNA of the CDR3 is TGCAGCGTTGGACTAGCGGTAGATACGCAGTATTTT.

This clonotype was observed at least ten times. The CDR3 DNA sequence: TGTGCCAGCAGTTATCGACAGGGGCGGCCAAGTAACTATGGCTACACCTTC. It translates to CASSYRQGRPSNYGYTF. The rearrangement uses TRBV12-3 or TRBV12-4 and TRBJ1-2; 8 bases align to TRBD1. The CDR3 totals 17 residues. V shed 4 bases, J shed 1 base, and the junction held 11 bases outside the gene matches.

This clonotype qualifies as medium-sized. This chain joins TRBV5-1 and TRBJ2-1, with D possibly being TRBD1 (6 bases). CDR1 SGHRS and CDR2 YFSETQ come from the germline V gene. The V end was cut by 0 bases, the J end by 3 bases, with 7 bases between. This CDR3 region has 14 residues. The CDR3 protein is CASSLGTVYNEQFF. In nucleotides, the CDR3 is TGCGCCAGCAGCTTGGGGACAGTCTACAATGAGCAGTTCTTC.

A remark on this clonotype: This may stem from a read error, because a much larger clone lies one nucleotide away. V and J are TRBV6-5 and TRBJ1-2; TRBD1 might be the D (6 bases). The length of the CDR3 is 14 residues. The V gene's germline CDR1 is MNHEY and CDR2 SVGAGI. The CDR3 is CANSYSPRSRGSTF. The CDR3 bases are TGTGCCAACAGTTACAGTCCGCGCTCCAGGGGATCCACCTTC.

This clonotype was seen a single time. Just one base apart from a much larger clone, this may be a read error. The genes are TRBV12-3 or TRBV12-4 and TRBJ1-1, with a possible D match to TRBD1 (5 bases). The germline V and J ends were trimmed by 6 bases and 3 bases, with 14 bases remaining between them. This CDR3 has 14 residues. The CDR3 nucleotides read TGTGCCAGCAGAGTCAGGGCGTCTGACACTGAAGCTTTCTTT. The encoded protein is CASRVRASDTEAFF.

There are many counts of this clonotype. The chain uses TRBV20-1 and TRBJ2-5, with TRBD2 identical over 7 bases. Per germline, CDR1 DFQATT and CDR2 SNEGSKA (reference sequence). V was clipped by 5 bases and J by 4 bases; unmatched bases: 10. This CDR3 is built from 14 residues. CDR3 coding DNA: TGCAGTGCTTATTCTCCGGGACTACTAGAGACCCAGTACTTC. Its protein is CSAYSPGLLETQYF.

This clonotype appeared many times. V gene TRBV6-6 combines with J gene TRBJ2-4; weak D call: TRBD2 (5 bases). Trimming cost V 6 bases and J 5 bases, with 8 bases left between them. Germline lookup yields CDR1 MNHNY and CDR2 SVGAGI (reference sequence). There are 12 residues in the CDR3. The CDR3 nucleotides are TGTGCCAGCAGAACCGGGGAAAACATTCAGTACTTC. Encoded protein: CASRTGENIQYF.

At least ten counts were recorded for this clonotype. The V gene is TRBV4-3, the J gene TRBJ2-3; TRBD1 matches 10 bases. Germline CDR1 is LGHNA and CDR2 is YSLEER. The CDR3 is made up of 19 amino acids. J lost 1 base, V lost 2 bases, and 12 bases had no gene match. The CDR3 protein is CASSQRTPGGTGGTDTQYF. For the CDR3, the DNA is TGCGCCAGCAGCCAACGAACCCCAGGAGGGACAGGGGGCACAGATACGCAGTATTTT.

By sample share, this clonotype is medium-sized. The genes are TRBV6-2 or TRBV6-3 and TRBJ2-1, with TRBD1 matching 10 bases. The CDR3 loop spans 16 amino acids. Germline V gene sequence: CDR1 MNHEY, CDR2 SVGEGT. V trimming: 6 bases; J trimming: 7 bases; junction bases outside the gene matches: 12. CDR3 loop: CASSSRDRGGTNEQFF. CDR3 DNA sequence: TGTGCCAGCAGCTCGAGGGACAGGGGTGGAACGAATGAGCAGTTCTTC.